Following are 5 T cell receptor beta chains from one sample sequenced in a study of metastatic and nonmetastatic thyroid tumors. The entire patient cohort was treatment-naive prior to thyroid surgery. TCRdb reassembled clones from the PCR reads with MiXCR. The table lists about 40,000 clones, roughly 16% of them singletons, with 3.5% to 4% in the top ten. The material sequenced was blood. The origin of the receptors is a female donor with papillary thyroid cancer or a benign thyroid nodule (not recorded which). Some clones in this sample may be carry-over from other donors' samples.

This clone was detected ten times or more. Within the sample, other DNA sequences also encode this same CDR3. The chain couples TRBV28 to TRBJ2-1, with TRBD1 matching 9 bases. CDR1 MDHEN and CDR2 SYDVKM come from the germline V gene. The CDR3 runs to 16 residues. V trimming: 2 bases; J trimming: 1 base; junction bases outside the gene matches: 3. The CDR3 loop is CASSLIGTGSYNEQFF. In DNA, the CDR3 is TGTGCCAGCAGTTTAATAGGGACAGGGTCCTACAATGAGCAGTTCTTC.

The V gene is TRBV3-1, the J gene TRBJ2-6; D is unresolved. V was clipped by 10 bases and J by 0 bases, with 10 bases between them. Germline V CDR1 and CDR2: LGHDT, YNNKEL (reference sequence). The CDR3 is made up of 14 amino acids. The chain's CDR3 is CAIIQGSGANVLTF. In DNA form, the CDR3 reads TGTGCCATCATCCAAGGCTCTGGGGCCAACGTCCTGACTTTC.

About this clone itself: Germline and junction disagree at one end, which may indicate a read error. CDR3 DNA: TGCGCCAGCACCCTCACCACAGGCGCGAGGAACACTGAAGATTTCTTT. Its translation is CASTLTTGARNTEDFF. The chain is built from TRBV5-1 and TRBJ1-1; D is perhaps TRBD1 (5 bases). There are 16 residues in the CDR3. From germline, CDR1 is SGHRS and CDR2 YFSETQ.

About this clone: Germline and junction disagree at one end, which may indicate a read error. The chain has TRBV6-1 and TRBJ2-6, with 9 nucleotides matching TRBD1. CDR3 length: 16 amino acids. Germline V CDR1 and CDR2: MNHNS, SASEGT. In DNA form, the CDR3 reads TGTGCCAGCAGTACCTGGACAGGGGCTGGGGCCAACATCCTGACTTTC. Protein: CASSTWTGAGANILTF.

The chain recombines TRBV6-1 with TRBJ2-2; D remains ambiguous. Germline V CDR1 and CDR2: MNHNS, SASEGT. The CDR3 runs to 16 residues. Deletions cut 7 bases from V and 4 bases from J, with 19 bases between. The CDR3 reads CASIAAGTWGTGELFF. CDR3 bases: TGTGCCAGCATTGCTGCCGGCACCTGGGGCACCGGGGAGCTGTTTTTT.